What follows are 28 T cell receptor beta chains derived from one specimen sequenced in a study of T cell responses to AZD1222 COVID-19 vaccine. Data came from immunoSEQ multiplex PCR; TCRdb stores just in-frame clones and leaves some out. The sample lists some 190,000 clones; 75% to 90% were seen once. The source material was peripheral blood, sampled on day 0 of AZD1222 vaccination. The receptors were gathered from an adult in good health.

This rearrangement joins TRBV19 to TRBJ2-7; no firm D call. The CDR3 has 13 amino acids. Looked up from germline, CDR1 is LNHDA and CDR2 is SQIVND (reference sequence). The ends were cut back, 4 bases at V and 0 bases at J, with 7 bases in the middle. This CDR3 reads CASSRVSSYEQYF. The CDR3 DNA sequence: TGTGCCAGTAGTAGAGTCAGCTCCTACGAGCAGTACTTC.

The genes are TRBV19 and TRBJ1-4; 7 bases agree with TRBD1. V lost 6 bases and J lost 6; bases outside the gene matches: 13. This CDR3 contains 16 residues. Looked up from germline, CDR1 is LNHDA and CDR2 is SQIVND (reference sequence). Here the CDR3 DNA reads TGTGCCAGTAGCTTATCGCCGCAGGGGGTCTATGAAAAACTGTTTTTT. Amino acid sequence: CASSLSPQGVYEKLFF.

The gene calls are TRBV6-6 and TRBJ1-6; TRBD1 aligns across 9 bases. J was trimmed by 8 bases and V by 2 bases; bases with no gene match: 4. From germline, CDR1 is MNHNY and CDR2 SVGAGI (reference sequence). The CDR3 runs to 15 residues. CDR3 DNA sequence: TGTGCCAGCAGTTACGGGACAGGGATTTATTCACCCCTCCACTTT. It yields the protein CASSYGTGIYSPLHF.

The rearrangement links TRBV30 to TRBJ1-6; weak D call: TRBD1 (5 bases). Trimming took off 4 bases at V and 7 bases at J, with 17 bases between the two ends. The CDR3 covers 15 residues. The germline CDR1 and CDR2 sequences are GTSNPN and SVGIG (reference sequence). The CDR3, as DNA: TGTGCCTGGACCGGGGGACTCCCGAGGAATTCACCCCTCCACTTT. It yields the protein CAWTGGLPRNSPLHF.

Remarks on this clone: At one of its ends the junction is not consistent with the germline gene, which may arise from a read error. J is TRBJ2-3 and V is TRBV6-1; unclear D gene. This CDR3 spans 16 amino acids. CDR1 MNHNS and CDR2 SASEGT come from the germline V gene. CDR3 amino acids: CASSKAGYTSTDTQYF. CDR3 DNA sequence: TGTGCCAGCAGTAAAGCTGGGTATACTAGCACAGATACGCAGTATTTT.

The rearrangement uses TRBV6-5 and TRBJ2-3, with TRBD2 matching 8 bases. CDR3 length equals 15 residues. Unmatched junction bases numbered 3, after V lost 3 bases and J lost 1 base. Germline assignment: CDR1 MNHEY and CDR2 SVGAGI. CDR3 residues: CASSYSGARTDTQYF. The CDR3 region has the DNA TGTGCCAGCAGTTATAGCGGGGCCCGCACAGATACGCAGTATTTT.

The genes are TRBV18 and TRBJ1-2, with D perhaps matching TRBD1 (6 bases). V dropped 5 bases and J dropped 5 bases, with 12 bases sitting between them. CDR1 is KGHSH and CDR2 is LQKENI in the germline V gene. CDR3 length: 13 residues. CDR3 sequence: CASSGQTEYGYTF. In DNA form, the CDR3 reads TGTGCCAGCTCAGGACAGACGGAGTATGGCTACACCTTC.

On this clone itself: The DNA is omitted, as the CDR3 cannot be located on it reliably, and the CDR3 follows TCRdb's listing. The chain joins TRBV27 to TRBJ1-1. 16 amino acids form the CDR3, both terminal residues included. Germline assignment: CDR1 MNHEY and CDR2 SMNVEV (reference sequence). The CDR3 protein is CASSPDFRGPNTEAFF.

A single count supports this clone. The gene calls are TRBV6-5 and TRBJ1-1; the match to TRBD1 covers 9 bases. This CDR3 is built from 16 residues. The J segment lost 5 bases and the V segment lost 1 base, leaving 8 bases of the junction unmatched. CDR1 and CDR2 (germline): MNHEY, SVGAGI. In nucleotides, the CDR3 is TGTGCCAGCAGTTACTTAACAGGGGGCGCGAGGACTGAAGCTTTCTTT. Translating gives CASSYLTGGARTEAFF.

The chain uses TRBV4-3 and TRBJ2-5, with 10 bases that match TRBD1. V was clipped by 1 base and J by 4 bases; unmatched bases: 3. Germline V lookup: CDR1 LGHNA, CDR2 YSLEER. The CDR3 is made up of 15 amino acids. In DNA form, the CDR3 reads TGCGCCAGCAGCCAAGTCGGACAGGGGGGAGAGACCCAGTACTTC. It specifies CASSQVGQGGETQYF.

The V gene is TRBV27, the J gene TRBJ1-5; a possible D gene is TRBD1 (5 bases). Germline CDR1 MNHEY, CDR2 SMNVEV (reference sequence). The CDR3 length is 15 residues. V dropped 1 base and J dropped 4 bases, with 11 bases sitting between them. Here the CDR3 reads CASSLLVGGNQPQHF. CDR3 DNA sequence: TGTGCCAGCAGTTTATTAGTCGGGGGAAATCAGCCCCAGCATTTT.

CDR3 loop: CASSLGAAGTEAFF. Written as DNA, the CDR3 is TGTGCCAGCAGCTTAGGAGCTGCGGGAACTGAAGCTTTCTTT. The chain joins TRBV7-8 to TRBJ1-1; D unclear. Trimming took off 1 base at V and 5 bases at J, with 11 bases between the two ends. This CDR3 is built from 14 residues. CDR1 SGHVS and CDR2 FQNEAQ come from the germline V gene.

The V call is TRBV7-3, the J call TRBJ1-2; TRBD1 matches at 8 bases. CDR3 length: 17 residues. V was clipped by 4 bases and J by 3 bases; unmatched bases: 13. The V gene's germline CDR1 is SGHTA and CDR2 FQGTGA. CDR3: CASSSGTGPRWDYGYTF. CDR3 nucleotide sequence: TGTGCCAGCAGCTCCGGGACAGGTCCACGGTGGGACTATGGCTACACCTTC.

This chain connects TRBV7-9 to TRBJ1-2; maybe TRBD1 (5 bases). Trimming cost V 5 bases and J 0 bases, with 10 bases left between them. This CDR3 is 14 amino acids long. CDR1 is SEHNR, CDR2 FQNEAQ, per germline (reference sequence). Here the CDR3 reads CASSLGTANYGYTF. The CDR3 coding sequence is TGTGCCAGCAGCCTAGGGACGGCTAACTATGGCTACACCTTC.

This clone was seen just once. CDR3 region: CASSEWQYEQYF. In nucleotides, the CDR3 is TGTGCCAGCAGTGAATGGCAGTACGAGCAGTACTTC. The rearrangement joins TRBV2 to TRBJ2-7; D is unresolved. V lost 2 bases to trimming and J lost 4 bases, with 6 bases between them. The CDR3 has 12 amino acids. Looked up from germline, CDR1 is SNHLY and CDR2 is FYNNEI.

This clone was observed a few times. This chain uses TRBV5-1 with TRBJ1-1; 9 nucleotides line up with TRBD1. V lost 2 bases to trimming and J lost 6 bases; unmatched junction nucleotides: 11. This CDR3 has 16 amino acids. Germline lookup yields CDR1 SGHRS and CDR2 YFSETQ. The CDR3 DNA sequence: TGCGCCAGCAGCTTACGGTCGGGACAGGGAGGCTCTGAAGCTTTCTTT. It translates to CASSLRSGQGGSEAFF.

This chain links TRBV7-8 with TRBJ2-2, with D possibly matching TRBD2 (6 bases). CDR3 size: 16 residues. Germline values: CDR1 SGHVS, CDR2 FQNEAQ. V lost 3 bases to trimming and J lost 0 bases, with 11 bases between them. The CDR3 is CASSFWLAANTGELFF. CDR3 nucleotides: TGTGCCAGCAGCTTTTGGTTAGCGGCGAACACCGGGGAGCTGTTTTTT.

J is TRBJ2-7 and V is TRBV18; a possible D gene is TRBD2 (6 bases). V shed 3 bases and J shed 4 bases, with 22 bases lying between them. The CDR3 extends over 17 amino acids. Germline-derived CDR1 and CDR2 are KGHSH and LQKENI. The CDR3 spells CASSPQGPPAGMYEQYF. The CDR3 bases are TGTGCCAGCTCACCGCAGGGACCCCCAGCGGGTATGTACGAGCAGTACTTC.

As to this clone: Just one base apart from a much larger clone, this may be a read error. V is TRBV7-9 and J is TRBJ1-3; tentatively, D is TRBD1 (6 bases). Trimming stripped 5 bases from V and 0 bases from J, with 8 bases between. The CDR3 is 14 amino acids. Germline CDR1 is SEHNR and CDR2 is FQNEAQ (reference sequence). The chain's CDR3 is CASSLTGSGNTIYF. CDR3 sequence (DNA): TGTGCCAGCAGCCTGACAGGCTCTGGAAACACCATATATTTT.

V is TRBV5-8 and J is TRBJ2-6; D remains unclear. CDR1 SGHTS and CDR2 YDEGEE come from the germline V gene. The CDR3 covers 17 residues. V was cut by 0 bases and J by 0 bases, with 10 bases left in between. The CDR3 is CASSLARIFSGANVLTF. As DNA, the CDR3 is TGTGCCAGCAGCTTGGCCAGGATTTTCTCTGGGGCCAACGTCCTGACTTTC.

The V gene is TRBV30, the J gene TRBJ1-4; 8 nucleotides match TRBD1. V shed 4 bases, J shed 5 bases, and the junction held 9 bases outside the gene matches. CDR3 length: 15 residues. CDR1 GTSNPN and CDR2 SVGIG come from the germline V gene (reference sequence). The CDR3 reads CAWNTGTGHNEKLFF. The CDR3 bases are TGTGCCTGGAACACCGGGACAGGACACAATGAAAAACTGTTTTTT.

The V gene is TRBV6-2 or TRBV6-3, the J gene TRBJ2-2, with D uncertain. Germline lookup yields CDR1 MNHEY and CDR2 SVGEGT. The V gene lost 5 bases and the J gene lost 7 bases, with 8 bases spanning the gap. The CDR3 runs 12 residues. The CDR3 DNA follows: TGTGCCAGCAGTACCAGGTTCGGGGAGCTGTTTTTT. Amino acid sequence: CASSTRFGELFF.

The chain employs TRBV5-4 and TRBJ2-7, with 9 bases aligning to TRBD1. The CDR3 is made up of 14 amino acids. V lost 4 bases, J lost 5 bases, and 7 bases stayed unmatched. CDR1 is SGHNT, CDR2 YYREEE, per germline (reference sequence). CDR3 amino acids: CASSPGDRVHEQYF. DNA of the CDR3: TGTGCCAGCAGCCCTGGGGACAGGGTCCACGAGCAGTACTTC.

The chain's CDR3 is CASSGGQFRSQHF. CDR3 sequence (DNA): TGTGCCAGTAGTGGGGGACAGTTCAGGTCCCAGCATTTT. The chain has TRBV19 and TRBJ1-5; 7 bases are a match to TRBD1. Trimming took 5 bases from V and 11 from J; bases not matched to a gene: 9. The CDR3 is 13 amino acids. Germline V gene data show CDR1 as LNHDA and CDR2 as SQIVND (reference sequence).

The CDR3 sequence: CAISGGTGGGTQYF. CDR3 DNA sequence: TGTGCCATCAGTGGCGGGACAGGGGGGGGGACCCAGTACTTC. The chain joins TRBV10-3 to TRBJ2-5; 11 bases map to TRBD1. Unmatched junction bases numbered 5, after V lost 4 bases and J lost 7 bases. The CDR3 consists of 14 residues. Germline V gene lookup returns CDR1 ENHRY and CDR2 SYGVKD.

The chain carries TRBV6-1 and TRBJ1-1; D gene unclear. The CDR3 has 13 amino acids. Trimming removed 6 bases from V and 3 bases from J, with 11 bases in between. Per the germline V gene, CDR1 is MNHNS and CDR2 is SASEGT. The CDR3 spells CASRPFEDTEAFF. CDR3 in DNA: TGTGCCAGCAGACCATTTGAGGACACTGAAGCTTTCTTT.

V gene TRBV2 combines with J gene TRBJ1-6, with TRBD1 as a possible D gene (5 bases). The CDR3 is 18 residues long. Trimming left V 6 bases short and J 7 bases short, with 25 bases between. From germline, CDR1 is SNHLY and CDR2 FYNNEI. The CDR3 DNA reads TGTGCCAGCAGCCCCGGGGGTTACCTCTTACAGTCCAATTCACCCCTCCACTTT. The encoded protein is CASSPGGYLLQSNSPLHF.

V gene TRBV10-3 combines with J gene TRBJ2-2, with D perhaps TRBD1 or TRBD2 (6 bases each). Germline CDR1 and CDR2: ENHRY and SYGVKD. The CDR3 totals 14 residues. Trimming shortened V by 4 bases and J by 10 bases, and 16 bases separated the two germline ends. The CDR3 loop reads CAISAMFGGSELFF. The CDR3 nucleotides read TGTGCCATCAGTGCCATGTTCGGGGGCTCGGAGCTGTTTTTT.